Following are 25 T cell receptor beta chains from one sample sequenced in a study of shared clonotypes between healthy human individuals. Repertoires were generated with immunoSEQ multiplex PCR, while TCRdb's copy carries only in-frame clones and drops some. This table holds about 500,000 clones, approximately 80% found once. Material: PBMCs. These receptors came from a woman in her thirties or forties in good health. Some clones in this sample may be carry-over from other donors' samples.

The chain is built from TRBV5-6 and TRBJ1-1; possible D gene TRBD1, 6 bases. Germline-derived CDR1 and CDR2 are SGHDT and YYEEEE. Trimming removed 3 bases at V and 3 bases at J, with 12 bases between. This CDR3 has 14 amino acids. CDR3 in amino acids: CASSWGASHTEAFF. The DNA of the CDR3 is TGTGCCAGCAGCTGGGGGGCTTCTCACACTGAAGCTTTCTTT.

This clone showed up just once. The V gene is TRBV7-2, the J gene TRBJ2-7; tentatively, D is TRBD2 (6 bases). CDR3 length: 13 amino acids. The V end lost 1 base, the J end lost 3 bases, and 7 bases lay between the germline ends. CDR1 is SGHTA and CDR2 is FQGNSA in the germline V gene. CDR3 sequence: CASSLVSGYEQYF. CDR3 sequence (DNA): TGTGCCAGCAGCTTAGTTAGCGGCTACGAGCAGTACTTC.

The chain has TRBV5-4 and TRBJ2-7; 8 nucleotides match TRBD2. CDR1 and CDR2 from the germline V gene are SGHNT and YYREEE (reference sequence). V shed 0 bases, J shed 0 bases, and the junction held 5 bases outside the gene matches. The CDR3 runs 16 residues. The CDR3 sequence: CASSLGGSGNSYEQYF. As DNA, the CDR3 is TGTGCCAGCAGCTTGGGCGGTAGCGGGAACTCCTACGAGCAGTACTTC.

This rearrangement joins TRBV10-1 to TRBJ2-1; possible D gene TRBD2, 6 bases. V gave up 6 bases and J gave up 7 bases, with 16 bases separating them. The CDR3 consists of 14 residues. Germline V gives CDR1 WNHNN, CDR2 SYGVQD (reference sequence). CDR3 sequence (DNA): TGCGCCAGCAGCAGGAGGGCCTTTTCGAATGAGCAGTTCTTC. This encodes CASSRRAFSNEQFF.

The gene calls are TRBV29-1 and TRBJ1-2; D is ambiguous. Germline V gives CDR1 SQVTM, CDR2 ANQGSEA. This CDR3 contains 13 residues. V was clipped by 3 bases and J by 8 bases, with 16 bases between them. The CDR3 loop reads CSVEWAVTRGYTF. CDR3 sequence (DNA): TGCAGCGTTGAGTGGGCGGTTACGAGGGGCTACACCTTC.

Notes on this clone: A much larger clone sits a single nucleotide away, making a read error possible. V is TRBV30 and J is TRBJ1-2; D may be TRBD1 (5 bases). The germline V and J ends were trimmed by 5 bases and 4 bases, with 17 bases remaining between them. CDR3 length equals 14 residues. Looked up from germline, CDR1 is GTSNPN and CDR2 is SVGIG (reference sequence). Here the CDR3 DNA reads TGTGCCTGGCGTGACTCGGGGCAGGCCTATGGCTACACCTTC. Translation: CAWRDSGQAYGYTF.

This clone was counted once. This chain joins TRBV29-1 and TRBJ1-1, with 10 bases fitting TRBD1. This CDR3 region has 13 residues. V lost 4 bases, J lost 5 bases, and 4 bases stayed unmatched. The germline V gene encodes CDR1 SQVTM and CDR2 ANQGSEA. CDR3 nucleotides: TGCAGCGTTGTGTGGGACAGGGGTACTGAAGCTTTCTTT. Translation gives CSVVWDRGTEAFF.

DNA for the CDR3: TGCGCCAGCAGCAAACACCGGGACAACAATCAGCCCCAGCATTTT. Translation gives CASSKHRDNNQPQHF. The J gene is TRBJ1-5, the V gene TRBV4-1, with D tentatively TRBD1 (6 bases). V shed 5 bases and J shed 3 bases, with 14 bases lying between them. The CDR3 runs 15 residues. Germline V gene sequence: CDR1 MGHRA, CDR2 YSYEKL.

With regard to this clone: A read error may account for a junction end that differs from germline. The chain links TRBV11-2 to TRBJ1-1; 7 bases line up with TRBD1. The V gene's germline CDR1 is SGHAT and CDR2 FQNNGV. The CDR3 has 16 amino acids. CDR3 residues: CASSFSRQGGTLKGIF. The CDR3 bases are TGTGCCAGCAGCTTCTCCCGACAGGGCGGAACACTGAAGGGGATCTTT.

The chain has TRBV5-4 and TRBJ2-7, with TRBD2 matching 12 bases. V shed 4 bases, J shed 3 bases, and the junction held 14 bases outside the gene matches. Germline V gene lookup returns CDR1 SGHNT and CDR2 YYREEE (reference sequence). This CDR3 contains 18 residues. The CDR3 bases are TGTGCCAGCAGCCCAGGGACTAGCGGGTTCCCCACCATCTACGAGCAGTACTTC. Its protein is CASSPGTSGFPTIYEQYF.

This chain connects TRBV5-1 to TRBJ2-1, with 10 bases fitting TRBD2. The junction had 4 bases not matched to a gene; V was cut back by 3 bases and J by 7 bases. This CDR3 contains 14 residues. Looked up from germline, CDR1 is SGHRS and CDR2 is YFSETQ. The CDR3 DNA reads TGCGCCAGCAGCTCTAGCGGGAGAAGTAATGAGCAGTTCTTC. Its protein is CASSSSGRSNEQFF. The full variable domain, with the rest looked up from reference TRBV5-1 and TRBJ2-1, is KAGVTQTPRYLIKTRGQQVTLSCSPISGHRSVSWYQQTPGQGLQFLFEYFSETQRNKGNFPGRFSGRQFSNSRSEMNVSTLELGDSALYLCASSSSGRSNEQFFGPGTRLTVL.

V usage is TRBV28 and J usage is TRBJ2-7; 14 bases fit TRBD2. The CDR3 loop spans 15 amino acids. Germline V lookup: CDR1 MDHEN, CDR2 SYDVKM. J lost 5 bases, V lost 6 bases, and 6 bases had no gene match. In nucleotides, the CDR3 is TGTGCCAGCAGCAATCCGGGACTAGCGGGAGACGAGCAGTACTTC. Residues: CASSNPGLAGDEQYF.

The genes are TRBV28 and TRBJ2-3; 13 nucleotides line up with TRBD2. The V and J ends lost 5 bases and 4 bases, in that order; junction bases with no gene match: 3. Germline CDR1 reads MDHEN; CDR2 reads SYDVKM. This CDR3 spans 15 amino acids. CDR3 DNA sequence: TGTGCCAGCAGTACTAGCGGGAGGGGGGCAGATACGCAGTATTTT. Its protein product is CASSTSGRGADTQYF.

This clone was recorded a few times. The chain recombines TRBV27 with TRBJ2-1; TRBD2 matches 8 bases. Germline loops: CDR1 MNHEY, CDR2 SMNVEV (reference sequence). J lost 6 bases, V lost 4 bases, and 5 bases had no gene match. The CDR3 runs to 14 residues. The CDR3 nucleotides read TGTGCCAGCAGTTCGGGGACTAGGGGCAATGAGCAGTTCTTC. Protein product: CASSSGTRGNEQFF.

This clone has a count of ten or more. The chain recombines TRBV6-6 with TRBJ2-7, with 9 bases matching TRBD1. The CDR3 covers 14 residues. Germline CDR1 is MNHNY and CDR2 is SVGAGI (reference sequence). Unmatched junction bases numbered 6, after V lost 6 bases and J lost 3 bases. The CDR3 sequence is CASRPGTGFYEQYF. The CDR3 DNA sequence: TGTGCCAGCAGGCCCGGGACAGGGTTCTACGAGCAGTACTTC.

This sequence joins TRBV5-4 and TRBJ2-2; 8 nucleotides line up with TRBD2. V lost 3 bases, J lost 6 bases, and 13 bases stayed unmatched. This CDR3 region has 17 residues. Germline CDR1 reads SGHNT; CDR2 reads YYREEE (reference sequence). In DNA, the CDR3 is TGTGCCAGCAGCTCCGACACGGGAGGGCCAGGATCCGGGGAGCTGTTTTTT. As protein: CASSSDTGGPGSGELFF.

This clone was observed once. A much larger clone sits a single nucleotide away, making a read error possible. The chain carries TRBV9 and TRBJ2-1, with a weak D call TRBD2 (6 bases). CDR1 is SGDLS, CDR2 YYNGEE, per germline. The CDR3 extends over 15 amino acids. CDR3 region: CTSSVVPREGREQFF. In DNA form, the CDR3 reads TGTACCAGCAGCGTAGTTCCCCGGGAAGGGAGGGAGCAGTTCTTC.

The CDR3 spells CASSPIPTGRNTDTQYF. CDR3 sequence (DNA): TGTGCCAGCAGCCCGATCCCGACAGGGAGGAACACAGATACGCAGTATTTT. This rearrangement joins TRBV7-9 to TRBJ2-3, with a weak D call TRBD1 (7 bases). This CDR3 contains 17 residues. V was cut by 5 bases and J by 2 bases, with 20 bases left in between. Germline loops: CDR1 SEHNR, CDR2 FQNEAQ (reference sequence).

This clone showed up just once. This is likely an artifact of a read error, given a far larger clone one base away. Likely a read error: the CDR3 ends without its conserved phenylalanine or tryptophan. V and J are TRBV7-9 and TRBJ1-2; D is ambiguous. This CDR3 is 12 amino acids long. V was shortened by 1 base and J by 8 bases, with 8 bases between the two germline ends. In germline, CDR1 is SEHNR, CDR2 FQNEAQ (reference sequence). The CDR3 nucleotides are TGTGCCAGCAGCTTAGATCGCGAGGGCTACACCCTC. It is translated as CASSLDREGYTL.

The chain's CDR3 is CASSSKGTTRGSYEQYF. The CDR3 DNA follows: TGTGCCAGCAGCAGCAAGGGAACGACTAGAGGGTCCTACGAGCAGTACTTC. The rearrangement uses TRBV7-6 and TRBJ2-7, with a tentative D call TRBD2 (6 bases). Germline V gene data show CDR1 as SGHVS and CDR2 as FNYEAQ. The CDR3 consists of 17 residues. V was clipped by 5 bases and J by 1 base, with 21 bases between them. The full variable domain, in which reference TRBV7-6 and TRBJ2-7 provide the parts outside the CDR3, is GAGVSQSPRYKVTKRGQDVALRCDPISGHVSLYWYRQALGQGPEFLTYFNYEAQQDKSGLPNDRFSAERPEGSISTLTIQRTEQRDSAMYRCASSSKGTTRGSYEQYFGPGTRLTVT.

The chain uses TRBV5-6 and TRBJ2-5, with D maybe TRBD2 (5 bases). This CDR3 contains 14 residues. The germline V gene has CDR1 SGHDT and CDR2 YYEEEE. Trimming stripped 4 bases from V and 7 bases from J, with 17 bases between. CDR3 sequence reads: CASSRALAPRTQYF. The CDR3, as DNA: TGTGCCAGCAGCCGGGCTCTAGCCCCTCGGACCCAGTACTTC.

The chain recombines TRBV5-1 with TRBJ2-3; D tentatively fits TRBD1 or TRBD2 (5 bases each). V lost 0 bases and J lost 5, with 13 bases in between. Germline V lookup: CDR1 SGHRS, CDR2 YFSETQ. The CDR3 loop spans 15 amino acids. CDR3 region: CASSLGGDERDTQYF. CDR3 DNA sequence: TGCGCCAGCAGCTTGGGAGGGGACGAGAGAGATACGCAGTATTTT.

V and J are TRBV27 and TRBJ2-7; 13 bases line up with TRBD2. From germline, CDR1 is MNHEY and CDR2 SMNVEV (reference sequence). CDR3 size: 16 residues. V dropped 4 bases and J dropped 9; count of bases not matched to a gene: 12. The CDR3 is CASSSLTSGRRTGQYF. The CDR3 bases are TGTGCCAGCAGTTCCCTGACTAGCGGGAGGCGAACGGGGCAGTACTTC.

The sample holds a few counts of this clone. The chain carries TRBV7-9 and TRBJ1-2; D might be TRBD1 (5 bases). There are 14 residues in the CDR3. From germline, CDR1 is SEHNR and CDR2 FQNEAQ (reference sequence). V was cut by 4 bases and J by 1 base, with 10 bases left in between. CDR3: CASSSSDSNYGYTF. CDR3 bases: TGTGCCAGCAGCTCTAGCGACAGTAACTATGGCTACACCTTC.

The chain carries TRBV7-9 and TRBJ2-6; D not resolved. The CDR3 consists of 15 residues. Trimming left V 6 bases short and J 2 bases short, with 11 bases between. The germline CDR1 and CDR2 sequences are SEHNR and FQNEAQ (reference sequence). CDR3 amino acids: CASRFSAAGANVLTF. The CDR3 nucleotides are TGTGCCAGCAGGTTCTCTGCGGCTGGGGCCAACGTCCTGACTTTC.